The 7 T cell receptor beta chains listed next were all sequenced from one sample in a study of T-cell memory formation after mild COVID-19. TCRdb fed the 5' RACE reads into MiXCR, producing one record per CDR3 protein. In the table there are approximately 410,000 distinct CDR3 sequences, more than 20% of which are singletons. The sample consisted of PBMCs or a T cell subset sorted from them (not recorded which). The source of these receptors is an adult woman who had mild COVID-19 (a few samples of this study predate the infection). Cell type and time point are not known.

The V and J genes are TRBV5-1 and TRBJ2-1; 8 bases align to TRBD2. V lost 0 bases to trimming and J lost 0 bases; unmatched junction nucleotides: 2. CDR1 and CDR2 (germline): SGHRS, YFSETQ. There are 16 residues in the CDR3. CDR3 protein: CASSLARGASYNEQFF. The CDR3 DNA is TGCGCCAGCAGCTTGGCGCGGGGGGCCTCCTACAATGAGCAGTTCTTC. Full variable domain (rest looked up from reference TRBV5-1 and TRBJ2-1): KAGVTQTPRYLIKTRGQQVTLSCSPISGHRSVSWYQQTPGQGLQFLFEYFSETQRNKGNFPGRFSGRQFSNSRSEMNVSTLELGDSALYLCASSLARGASYNEQFFGPGTRLTVL.

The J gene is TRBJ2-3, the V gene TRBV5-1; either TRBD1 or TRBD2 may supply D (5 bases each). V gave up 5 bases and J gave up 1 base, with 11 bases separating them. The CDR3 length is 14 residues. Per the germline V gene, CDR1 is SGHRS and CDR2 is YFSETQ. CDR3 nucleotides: TGCGCCAGCAGACGGGACGGTCGCACAGATACGCAGTATTTT. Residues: CASRRDGRTDTQYF.

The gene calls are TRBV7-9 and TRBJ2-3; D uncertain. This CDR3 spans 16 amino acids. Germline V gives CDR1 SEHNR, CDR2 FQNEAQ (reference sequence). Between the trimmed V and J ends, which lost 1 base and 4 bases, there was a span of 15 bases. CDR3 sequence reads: CASSLVIEITPDTQYF. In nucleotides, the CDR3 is TGTGCCAGCAGCTTAGTGATCGAGATTACTCCAGATACGCAGTATTTT. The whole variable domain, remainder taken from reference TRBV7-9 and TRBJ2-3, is DTGVSQNPRHKITKRGQNVTFRCDPISEHNRLYWYRQTLGQGPEFLTYFQNEAQLEKSRLLSDRFSAERPKGSFSTLEIQRTEQGDSAMYLCASSLVIEITPDTQYFGPGTRLTVL.

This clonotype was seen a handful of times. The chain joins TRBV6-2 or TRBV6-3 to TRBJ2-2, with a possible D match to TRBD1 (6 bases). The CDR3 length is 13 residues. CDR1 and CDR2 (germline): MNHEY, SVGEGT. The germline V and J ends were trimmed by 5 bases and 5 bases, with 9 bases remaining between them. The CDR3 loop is CASSKTGTGELFF. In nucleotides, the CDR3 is TGTGCCAGCAGTAAAACAGGGACCGGGGAGCTGTTTTTT.

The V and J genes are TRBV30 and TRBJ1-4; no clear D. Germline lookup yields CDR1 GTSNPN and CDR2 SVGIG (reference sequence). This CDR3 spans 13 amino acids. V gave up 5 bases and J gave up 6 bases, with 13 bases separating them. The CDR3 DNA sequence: TGTGCCTGGGACAAAGGAGGATATGAAAAACTGTTTTTT. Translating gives CAWDKGGYEKLFF.

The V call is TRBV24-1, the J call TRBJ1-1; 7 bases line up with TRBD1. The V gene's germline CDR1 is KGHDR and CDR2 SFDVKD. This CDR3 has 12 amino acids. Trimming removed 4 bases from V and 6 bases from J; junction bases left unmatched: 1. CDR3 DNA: TGTGCCACCAGTGAGGGGACAGCTGAAGCTTTCTTT. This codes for CATSEGTAEAFF.

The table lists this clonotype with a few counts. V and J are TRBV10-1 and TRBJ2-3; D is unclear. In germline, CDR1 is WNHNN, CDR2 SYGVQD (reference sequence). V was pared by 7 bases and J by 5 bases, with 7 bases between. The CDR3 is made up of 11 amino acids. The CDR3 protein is CASTPEDTQYF. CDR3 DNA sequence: TGCGCCAGCACACCGGAAGATACGCAGTATTTT.